This T cell receptor (beta chain) was found in a study of spatial heterogeneity in lung cancer (dated by TCRdb to the late 2010s). Broadly, across the study: Beta-chain transcripts were consistently detected in greater numbers than alpha-chain transcripts, which likely reflected higher beta-chain transcript abundance. Both alpha and beta chains were TCR-sequenced in samples taken at surgery, namely 220 tumor regions, 64 matched nontumor lung samples and around 53 PBMC samples. In tumor regions, TCR transcript counts showed a strong correlation with a T cell transcriptional module score from matched bulk RNA-seq. TCR repertoire features were related to nonsynonymous mutation counts determined by whole-exome sequencing of tumor tissue. In non-small cell lung cancer, the study quantitatively compared TCR alpha and beta repertoires across several tumor regions, matched nontumor lung, and blood. In the raw uncorrected reads, each unique combination of TCR and UMI appeared on average more than ten times. Results and caveats for the whole study, not just this receptor: Counts of ubiquitous and regional expanded TCRs were found to correlate with counts of ubiquitous and regional nonsynonymous mutations, respectively. A correlation was observed between the number of expanded intratumoral alpha and beta TCRs and the tumor nonsynonymous mutation count. Confirming at a functional level the hypothesis that regional TCRs recognize regional mutations was considered to require additional single-cell paired TCR alpha and beta sequencing. TCR-seq was estimated to cover only 6.5% to 9% of tumor T cells for alpha chains and approximately 13% for beta chains.

Based on its abundance in the sample, this clonotype is medium-sized (0.01 to 0.1%). The antigen it recognizes is unknown. No qualities accompany the bases; no much larger clone lies one base away. Libraries were prepared through 5' RACE. Sequencing was carried out with a NextSeq 500. In the TCR library protocol, a unique molecular identifier was attached to each TCR cDNA molecule so that PCR and sequencing errors could be corrected. Regarding the original processing steps: TCR identification, UMI-based error correction and CDR3 extraction were performed with Decombinator tools. Expanded TCRs were defined as those above a frequency of 2 per 1,000, corresponding to the top 1% of the tumor frequency distribution. Expanded tumor TCRs statistically deemed absent (corrected P<0.05) from at least one tumor region were classed as regional, and all other expanded tumor TCRs were classed as ubiquitous. Each repertoire was subsampled 100 times to 5,000 TCRs, after which Renyi diversity was computed with the R vegan package. CDR3 similarity networks were built from amino acid triplet string-kernel similarity, with CDR3s being connected when pairwise similarity was above 0.82. TCRdb reran the public reads through fastp at Q25 and MiXCR, keeping productive beta chains. Identical CDR3 protein sequences are pooled into one entry, listed with their most common genes and DNA. The V and J calls and clone size come from TCRdb's table, not from the authors' own analysis. Here the sample has thousands of distinct CDR3 sequences; approximately 10% occur a single time. Of the sample, more than 10% falls within the top ten clones.

Read against the paper, the sample's time point label means: sample taken at primary tumor resection. Samples were obtained from fewer than 80 patients with early-stage, untreated non-small cell lung cancer from the lung TRACERx cohort. TCR sequencing used whole RNA extracted from tumor and nontumor lung tissue, or from cryopreserved PBMC samples, without cell sorting. A patient was chosen for TCR sequencing only when enough RNA was available from at least two tumor regions. A lung pathologist reviewed the tumor and adjacent nontumor lung specimens before the specimens were selected. The CDR3 holds 15 amino acids from the cysteine to the phenylalanine. Only the CDR3 region is kept as DNA, spanning 45 bases read in frame from base 1. V is shortened by 1 base, J by 4 bases, and the region joining them spans 13 bases.

Sequenced material: lung tumor tissue, taken at surgery. This sequence was found in a male donor with early-stage non-small cell lung cancer. This receptor chain uses TRBV12-3 or TRBV12-4 and TRBJ2-5, and possibly TRBD1, on 5 matching bases. The sequenced DNA is TGTGCCAGCAGTTTAGAAGGCCAGGGTCGAGAGACCCAGTACTTC. Its amino acids are CASSLEGQGRETQYF.